The 13 T cell receptor beta chains reported below all come from one sample, sequenced in a study of multiple sclerosis patients with progressive multifocal leukoencephalopathy (dated by TCRdb to the late 2010s). The time point label for this specimen denotes: time of PML onset. Taken with the paper, the label for treatment or condition translates to: on natalizumab therapy at sampling. Libraries came from the immunoSEQ multiplex PCR assay. TCRdb provides this immuneACCESS table in a form limited to in-frame rearrangements. Some clones are lacking; in checked studies, under half of them reflect an unresolved V gene, and why the rest are absent is not known. For this sample there are about 31,000 clones; over 80% appear just once. The ten most abundant clones make up 5.7% of the sample. Here the sequenced sample was PBMCs, taken from a patient treated with natalizumab. The receptors were sampled from a woman aged 40 to 55 with progressive multifocal leukoencephalopathy.

The gene calls are TRBV11-2 and TRBJ1-1, with D perhaps matching TRBD1 (5 bases). This CDR3 is 14 amino acids long. The V gene lost 4 bases and the J gene lost 0 bases, with 9 bases spanning the gap. Germline-derived CDR1 and CDR2 are SGHAT and FQNNGV. CDR3 DNA sequence: TGTGCCAGCAGCTACCAGGGTCTGAACACTGAAGCTTTCTTT. Encoded protein: CASSYQGLNTEAFF.

CDR3 residues: CASRRANTYNEQFF. The CDR3 DNA sequence: TGTGCCAGTAGAAGGGCTAACACCTACAATGAGCAGTTCTTC. The rearrangement joins TRBV19 to TRBJ2-1; D call uncertain. This CDR3 has 14 residues. CDR1 and CDR2 from the germline V gene are LNHDA and SQIVND (reference sequence). Between the trimmed V and J ends, which lost 6 bases and 2 bases, there was a span of 11 bases.

This clone was counted between two and nine times. At one end the junction does not follow the germline gene, possibly because of a read error. Other nucleotide sequences from this sample produce the same CDR3. J is TRBJ2-7 and V is TRBV7-8, with 8 bases aligning to TRBD2. The CDR3 length is 15 residues. Germline-derived CDR1 and CDR2 are SGHVS and FQNEAQ. The CDR3, as DNA: TGTGCCAGCAGCGGGCAGGGGCGATGGTCAGCGGGAGTAGGGTTC. Protein product: CASSGQGRWSAGVGF. Supplemented by reference TRBV7-8 and TRBJ2-7, the full variable domain reads GAGVSQSPRYKVAKRGQDVALRCDPISGHVSLFWYQQALGQGPEFLTYFQNEAQLDKSGLPSDRFFAERPEGSVSTLKIQRTQQEDSAVYLCASSGQGRWSAGVGFGPGTRLTVT.

The chain joins TRBV6-5 to TRBJ2-7, with 14 bases identical to TRBD2. In germline, CDR1 is MNHEY, CDR2 SVGAGI. The junction had 5 bases not matched to a gene; V was cut back by 7 bases and J by 6 bases. The CDR3 is 14 amino acids. DNA of the CDR3: TGTGCCAGCACCTTCGGACTAGCGGGAGGCGAGCAGTACTTC. Encoded protein: CASTFGLAGGEQYF.

This clone was seen only once. V is TRBV5-6 and J is TRBJ1-5; D might be TRBD1 (5 bases). Germline CDR1 is SGHDT and CDR2 is YYEEEE. V lost 5 bases to trimming and J lost 3 bases, with 9 bases between them. The CDR3 is made up of 13 amino acids. The CDR3 DNA sequence: TGTGCCAGCAGTCAAGGGGCCAATCAGCCCCAGCATTTT. Residues: CASSQGANQPQHF.

The chain uses TRBV12-5 and TRBJ2-1, with TRBD1 identical over 8 bases. This CDR3 spans 15 amino acids. Trimming cost V 4 bases and J 8 bases; bases outside gene matches: 10. Per germline, CDR1 LGHNT and CDR2 FRNRAP. Here the CDR3 reads CASGWGQGAGDEQFF. CDR3 nucleotides: TGTGCTAGTGGTTGGGGGCAGGGGGCGGGCGATGAGCAGTTCTTC.

The CDR3 protein is CASSQDHQVLTHGYTF. CDR3 DNA: TGCGCCAGCAGCCAAGATCACCAGGTATTGACACATGGCTACACCTTC. V gene TRBV4-3 combines with J gene TRBJ1-2; D ambiguous. The CDR3 totals 16 residues. V was clipped by 0 bases and J by 6 bases, with 17 bases between them. Per germline, CDR1 LGHNA and CDR2 YSLEER.

The chain couples TRBV5-4 to TRBJ2-7; D ambiguous. The germline CDR1 and CDR2 sequences are SGHNT and YYREEE (reference sequence). V shed 0 bases and J shed 2 bases, with 9 bases lying between them. The CDR3 extends over 14 amino acids. The CDR3 region is CASSLEPLAYEQYF. CDR3 coding DNA: TGTGCCAGCAGCTTGGAACCCTTAGCCTACGAGCAGTACTTC.

This chain connects TRBV19 to TRBJ1-2; no clear D gene. Between the trimmed V and J ends, which lost 1 base and 4 bases, there was a span of 7 bases. The CDR3 covers 13 residues. The germline V gene has CDR1 LNHDA and CDR2 SQIVND (reference sequence). The CDR3 bases are TGTGCCAGTAGTATAGGCCGGGGCTATGGCTACACCTTC. Protein product: CASSIGRGYGYTF.

The rearrangement uses TRBV28 and TRBJ1-3; unclear D gene. Trimming stripped 10 bases from V and 13 bases from J, with 20 bases between. This CDR3 has 12 residues. CDR1 and CDR2 from the germline V gene are MDHEN and SYDVKM. In nucleotides, the CDR3 is TGTGCCACCAGACCGGGGAAAGGGAGAATATATTTT. Encoded protein: CATRPGKGRIYF. The full variable domain, in which reference TRBV28 and TRBJ1-3 provide the parts outside the CDR3, is DVKVTQSSRYLVKRTGEKVFLECVQDMDHENMFWYRQDPGLGLRLIYFSYDVKMKEKGDIPEGYSVSREKKERFSLILESASTNQTSMYLCATRPGKGRIYFGEGSWLTVV.

The chain combines TRBV27 with TRBJ2-5, with D maybe TRBD1 (7 bases). The CDR3 covers 16 residues. Germline V gives CDR1 MNHEY, CDR2 SMNVEV (reference sequence). The V and J ends lost 2 bases and 5 bases respectively, with 18 bases between them. The CDR3 is CASSLTGAGPGETQYF. For the CDR3, the DNA is TGTGCCAGCAGTTTAACAGGGGCGGGACCAGGGGAGACCCAGTACTTC.

The V call is TRBV18, the J call TRBJ1-6; D remains ambiguous. The germline gives CDR1 KGHSH, CDR2 LQKENI. Trimming pared 2 bases from V and 13 bases from J, leaving 12 bases between. This CDR3 is built from 13 residues. CDR3 in amino acids: CASSPGRDNPLHF. The CDR3 DNA follows: TGTGCCAGCTCACCAGGGAGGGATAATCCCCTCCACTTT.

The J gene is TRBJ1-1, the V gene TRBV5-4; D perhaps matches TRBD1 (5 bases). V was pared by 4 bases and J by 0 bases, with 10 bases between. The length of the CDR3 is 14 residues. Germline lookup yields CDR1 SGHNT and CDR2 YYREEE (reference sequence). This CDR3 reads CASSPGDLNTEAFF. The CDR3, as DNA: TGTGCCAGCAGCCCGGGGGACTTGAACACTGAAGCTTTCTTT.